A selection of T cell receptor beta chains follows, all from one sample in a study of cytomegalovirus exposure and HLA in healthy donors. TCRdb's table, derived via immunoSEQ multiplex PCR, lists solely in-frame clones and lacks some. The data hold about 160,000 clones, with around four fifths observed a single time. What was sequenced was PBMCs. These receptors were taken from a woman aged 45 to 65 in good health and CMV-seronegative. Each CDR3 is given with its conserved first and last residue. A D gene is named only where the DNA matches it firmly. Clone size, where shown, is once, few, many, or a class for clones that have expanded.

V gene: TRBV10-3; D gene: TRBD1; J gene: TRBJ2-7; clone size: -; CDR3 protein: CAIRTGGFGEQYF; CDR3 DNA: TGTGCCATCAGGACAGGGGGCTTCGGGGAGCAGTACTTC
V gene: TRBV6-5; D gene: -; J gene: TRBJ2-7; clone size: -; CDR3 protein: CASSWGLPPLDEQYF; CDR3 DNA: TGTGCCAGCTCTTGGGGACTCCCACCTTTGGACGAGCAGTACTTC
V gene: TRBV6-6; D gene: -; J gene: TRBJ2-3; clone size: -; CDR3 protein: CASTTGTLKWDTQYF; CDR3 DNA: TGTGCCAGCACCACAGGGACGCTGAAGTGGGATACGCAGTATTTT
V gene: TRBV7-9; D gene: TRBD2; J gene: TRBJ2-1; clone size: -; CDR3 protein: CASSPPISGGSDNEQFF; CDR3 DNA: TGTGCCAGCAGCCCTCCCATTAGCGGGGGGTCGGACAATGAGCAGTTCTTC
V gene: TRBV4-3; D gene: -; J gene: TRBJ2-7; clone size: -; CDR3 protein: CASSQDGEVGRDSYEQYF; CDR3 DNA: TGCGCCAGCAGCCAGGATGGAGAAGTGGGGCGGGACTCCTACGAGCAGTACTTC
V gene: TRBV19; D gene: TRBD1; J gene: TRBJ1-5; clone size: -; CDR3 protein: CASSPDRVNQPQHF; CDR3 DNA: TGTGCCAGTAGTCCCGACAGGGTAAATCAGCCCCAGCATTTT
V gene: TRBV4-3; D gene: -; J gene: TRBJ1-6; clone size: -; CDR3 protein: CASSQVSGSSYNSPLHF; CDR3 DNA: TGCGCCAGCAGCCAAGTGTCGGGAAGCTCCTATAATTCACCCCTCCACTTT
V gene: TRBV5-4; D gene: TRBD2; J gene: TRBJ2-3; clone size: -; CDR3 protein: CASSLEAGGLNTQYF; CDR3 DNA: TGTGCCAGCAGCTTGGAAGCGGGGGGTCTTAATACGCAGTATTTT
V gene: TRBV2; D gene: -; J gene: TRBJ2-7; clone size: few; CDR3 protein: CASSEATTSLYEQYF; CDR3 DNA: TGTGCCAGCAGTGAAGCCACGACTAGTCTGTACGAGCAGTACTTC
V gene: TRBV7-9; D gene: -; J gene: TRBJ1-1; clone size: few; CDR3 protein: CASSFIPEAFF; CDR3 DNA: TGTGCCAGCAGCTTCATCCCTGAAGCTTTCTTT
V gene: TRBV28; D gene: TRBD1; J gene: TRBJ2-7; clone size: -; CDR3 protein: CASSSTDRVEYEQYF; CDR3 DNA: TGTGCCAGCAGTTCGACGGACAGGGTCGAATACGAGCAGTACTTC
V gene: TRBV7-2; D gene: -; J gene: TRBJ1-5; clone size: few; CDR3 protein: CASSLGVQPQHF; CDR3 DNA: TGTGCCAGCAGCTTAGGCGTGCAGCCCCAGCATTTT
V gene: TRBV7-3; D gene: TRBD2; J gene: TRBJ2-7; clone size: once; CDR3 protein: CASSLSGRYEQYF; CDR3 DNA: TGTGCCAGCAGCCTTAGCGGGAGGTACGAGCAGTACTTC
V gene: TRBV28; D gene: TRBD1; J gene: TRBJ2-7; clone size: -; CDR3 protein: CASSPARGRTGIRNYEQYF; CDR3 DNA: TGTGCCAGCAGTCCGGCCCGAGGCAGGACAGGGATCAGAAACTACGAGCAGTACTTC
V gene: TRBV7-2; D gene: TRBD1; J gene: TRBJ1-2; clone size: -; CDR3 protein: CASSSQGAGKAYGYTF; CDR3 DNA: TGTGCCAGCAGCTCCCAGGGGGCAGGGAAGGCCTATGGCTACACCTTC
V gene: TRBV27; D gene: -; J gene: TRBJ2-6; clone size: -; CDR3 protein: CASMPSTGHTTGANVLTF; CDR3 DNA: TGTGCCAGCATGCCCTCCACAGGTCACACTACTGGGGCCAACGTCCTGACTTTC
V gene: TRBV2; D gene: TRBD1; J gene: TRBJ2-7; clone size: -; CDR3 protein: CASKRDSTSYEQYF; CDR3 DNA: TGTGCCAGCAAACGGGACAGTACTTCCTACGAGCAGTACTTC
V gene: TRBV2; D gene: -; J gene: TRBJ2-7; clone size: -; CDR3 protein: CASSTKQGSNSYEQYF; CDR3 DNA: TGTGCCAGCAGTACCAAACAGGGTTCCAACTCCTACGAGCAGTACTTC
V gene: TRBV6-8; D gene: TRBD1; J gene: TRBJ2-7; clone size: -; CDR3 protein: CASSCRTGCVYEQYF; CDR3 DNA: TGTGCCAGCAGCTGCCGGACAGGGTGTGTGTACGAGCAGTACTTC
V gene: TRBV5-4; D gene: TRBD2; J gene: TRBJ2-7; clone size: -; CDR3 protein: CASSLDGTSDVHEQYF; CDR3 DNA: TGTGCCAGCAGCTTGGATGGGACTAGCGACGTCCACGAGCAGTACTTC
V gene: TRBV4-2; D gene: TRBD1; J gene: TRBJ1-1; clone size: few; CDR3 protein: CASSQVGAGGITEAFF; CDR3 DNA: TGTGCCAGCAGCCAAGTAGGGGCAGGGGGCATCACTGAAGCTTTCTTT
V gene: TRBV2; D gene: TRBD1; J gene: TRBJ2-2; clone size: -; CDR3 protein: CASRWTGDTGELFF; CDR3 DNA: TGTGCCAGCAGATGGACAGGGGACACCGGGGAGCTGTTTTTT
V gene: TRBV7-8; D gene: TRBD1; J gene: TRBJ1-5; clone size: -; CDR3 protein: CASSLQGIIVSSPQHF; CDR3 DNA: TGTGCCAGCAGTTTACAGGGGATAATCGTTTCGTCGCCCCAGCATTTT
V gene: TRBV4-1; D gene: TRBD2; J gene: TRBJ2-6; clone size: -; CDR3 protein: CASSRRALAGISGANVLTF; CDR3 DNA: TGCGCCAGCAGCCGGCGGGCGTTAGCGGGGATCTCTGGGGCCAACGTCCTGACTTTC
V gene: TRBV11-2; D gene: TRBD2; J gene: TRBJ2-1; clone size: -; CDR3 protein: CASSLSRGSGSSYNEQFF; CDR3 DNA: TGTGCCAGCAGCTTAAGCCGGGGTAGCGGGAGTTCCTACAATGAGCAGTTCTTC
V gene: TRBV27; D gene: -; J gene: TRBJ1-2; clone size: -; CDR3 protein: CASSPLEGGLGYTF; CDR3 DNA: TGTGCCAGCAGTCCCCTCGAAGGAGGGCTTGGCTACACCTTC
V gene: TRBV7-3; D gene: TRBD2; J gene: TRBJ2-1; clone size: once; CDR3 protein: CASSLIAGETNEQFF; CDR3 DNA: TGTGCCAGCAGCTTAATAGCGGGAGAGACCAATGAGCAGTTCTTC
V gene: TRBV7-3; D gene: -; J gene: TRBJ1-5; clone size: -; CDR3 protein: CASSLLGGDQPQHF; CDR3 DNA: TGTGCCAGCAGCTTATTGGGGGGTGATCAGCCCCAGCATTTT
V gene: TRBV2; D gene: -; J gene: TRBJ1-5; clone size: -; CDR3 protein: CASSERTENQPQHF; CDR3 DNA: TGTGCCAGCAGTGAAAGGACAGAAAATCAGCCCCAGCATTTT
V gene: TRBV28; D gene: TRBD1; J gene: TRBJ2-7; clone size: -; CDR3 protein: CASLLTGTGGEQYF; CDR3 DNA: TGTGCCAGCCTCCTAACCGGGACAGGGGGCGAGCAGTACTTC
V gene: TRBV4-3; D gene: TRBD1; J gene: TRBJ2-3; clone size: few; CDR3 protein: CASSQGAWTGRTDTQYF; CDR3 DNA: TGCGCCAGCAGCCAAGGCGCGTGGACAGGCCGAACAGATACGCAGTATTTT
V gene: TRBV7-8; D gene: -; J gene: TRBJ2-5; clone size: -; CDR3 protein: CASSATGTQETQYF; CDR3 DNA: TGTGCCAGCAGCGCTACCGGGACACAAGAGACCCAGTACTTC
V gene: TRBV27; D gene: TRBD2; J gene: TRBJ2-7; clone size: -; CDR3 protein: CASRSLGSGRETSYEQYF; CDR3 DNA: TGTGCCAGCAGAAGTTTGGGGTCGGGGCGGGAGACCTCCTACGAGCAGTACTTC
V gene: TRBV30; D gene: TRBD1; J gene: TRBJ2-7; clone size: -; CDR3 protein: CAWSSQGGEQYF; CDR3 DNA: TGTGCCTGGAGTTCACAGGGGGGCGAGCAGTACTTC
V gene: TRBV6-5; D gene: TRBD1; J gene: TRBJ2-7; clone size: -; CDR3 protein: CASSRDRGDEQYF; CDR3 DNA: TGTGCCAGCAGTAGGGACAGGGGAGACGAGCAGTACTTC
V gene: TRBV27; D gene: TRBD1; J gene: TRBJ2-2; clone size: -; CDR3 protein: CASSTRQGANMFF; CDR3 DNA: TGTGCCAGCAGTACTAGACAGGGGGCGAATATGTTTTTT
V gene: TRBV5-4; D gene: -; J gene: TRBJ2-1; clone size: -; CDR3 protein: CASSLTGTSYNEQFF; CDR3 DNA: TGTGCCAGCAGCTTGACCGGGACTTCCTACAATGAGCAGTTCTTC
V gene: TRBV11-2; D gene: TRBD2; J gene: TRBJ2-7; clone size: -; CDR3 protein: CASSLAGGLYEQYF; CDR3 DNA: TGTGCCAGCAGCTTAGCGGGAGGCCTTTACGAGCAGTACTTC
V gene: TRBV7-9; D gene: TRBD1; J gene: TRBJ2-7; clone size: -; CDR3 protein: CASSTRDRPSYEQYF; CDR3 DNA: TGTGCCAGCAGCACGAGGGACAGGCCTTCTTACGAGCAGTACTTC
V gene: TRBV6-5; D gene: -; J gene: TRBJ1-1; clone size: -; CDR3 protein: CASSVRTVNTEAFF; CDR3 DNA: TGTGCCAGCAGTGTCCGGACAGTGAACACTGAAGCTTTCTTT
V gene: TRBV19; D gene: -; J gene: TRBJ2-3; clone size: -; CDR3 protein: CASSMRGTTDTQYF; CDR3 DNA: TGTGCCAGTAGTATGCGGGGCACCACAGATACGCAGTATTTT
V gene: TRBV9; D gene: TRBD2; J gene: TRBJ2-2; clone size: -; CDR3 protein: CASSVKAGGPVGELFF; CDR3 DNA: TGTGCCAGCAGCGTAAAAGCGGGAGGGCCGGTCGGGGAGCTGTTTTTT
V gene: TRBV7-2; D gene: TRBD1; J gene: TRBJ1-3; clone size: -; CDR3 protein: CASSSRTGRGGNTIYF; CDR3 DNA: TGTGCCAGCAGCTCCCGGACAGGGAGAGGTGGAAACACCATATATTTT
V gene: TRBV5-1; D gene: TRBD1; J gene: TRBJ2-7; clone size: -; CDR3 protein: CASSRPGTVNYEQYF; CDR3 DNA: TGCGCCAGCAGCCGCCCCGGGACAGTTAACTACGAGCAGTACTTC
V gene: TRBV4-3; D gene: -; J gene: TRBJ2-7; clone size: -; CDR3 protein: CASSQVRGGQKNYEQYF; CDR3 DNA: TGCGCCAGCAGCCAAGTTCGGGGGGGACAGAAAAACTACGAGCAGTACTTC
V gene: TRBV6-1; D gene: TRBD1; J gene: TRBJ2-3; clone size: -; CDR3 protein: CASSRTGSTDTQYF; CDR3 DNA: TGTGCCAGCAGTCGGACAGGGAGCACAGATACGCAGTATTTT
V gene: TRBV7-2; D gene: TRBD1; J gene: TRBJ1-2; clone size: -; CDR3 protein: CASSQPTTGGYTF; CDR3 DNA: TGTGCCAGCAGCCAACCGACGACAGGGGGCTACACCTTC
V gene: TRBV1; D gene: -; J gene: TRBJ2-3; clone size: -; CDR3 protein: CTSNLPPDSSGEADTQYF; CDR3 DNA: TGCACCAGCAACTTACCACCCGACTCTAGCGGGGAGGCGGATACGCAGTATTTT
V gene: TRBV7-6; D gene: TRBD1; J gene: TRBJ2-1; clone size: -; CDR3 protein: CASSLGPGQGDNEQFF; CDR3 DNA: TGTGCCAGCAGCTTAGGACCGGGACAGGGGGACAATGAGCAGTTCTTC
V gene: TRBV5-6; D gene: TRBD1; J gene: TRBJ1-5; clone size: once; CDR3 protein: CASSLGTGGRGNQPQHF; CDR3 DNA: TGTGCCAGCAGCTTGGGGACAGGGGGGAGAGGGAATCAGCCCCAGCATTTT
V gene: TRBV28; D gene: TRBD1; J gene: TRBJ1-2; clone size: -; CDR3 protein: CASVTGGHGYTF; CDR3 DNA: TGTGCCAGTGTGACAGGGGGCCATGGCTACACCTTC
V gene: TRBV6-1; D gene: TRBD2; J gene: TRBJ2-5; clone size: few; CDR3 protein: CASRRRGGMETQYF; CDR3 DNA: TGTGCCAGCAGGCGAAGGGGAGGGATGGAGACCCAGTACTTC
V gene: TRBV19; D gene: TRBD1; J gene: TRBJ1-5; clone size: -; CDR3 protein: CASVSRDRGFLSNQPQHF; CDR3 DNA: TGTGCCAGTGTAAGCCGGGACAGGGGTTTTCTTAGCAATCAGCCCCAGCATTTT
V gene: TRBV28; D gene: TRBD1; J gene: TRBJ2-7; clone size: -; CDR3 protein: CASSFPGQRTYEQYF; CDR3 DNA: TGTGCCAGCAGTTTTCCGGGACAGAGGACCTACGAGCAGTACTTC
V gene: TRBV6-6; D gene: TRBD1; J gene: TRBJ2-1; clone size: -; CDR3 protein: CASSPGQDSYNEQFF; CDR3 DNA: TGTGCCAGCAGTCCTGGACAGGACTCCTACAATGAGCAGTTCTTC